A selection of T cell receptor beta chains follows, all from one sample in a study of OX40 agonist ivuxolimab in advanced cancers. Sequenced by immunoSEQ multiplex PCR; TCRdb stores in-frame clones only, minus some. The sample carries tens of thousands of clones, 80% to 90% recorded once. The sequences come from CD4+ or CD8+ T cells sorted from blood, collected in a trial of the OX40 agonist ivuxolimab. The receptors shown here come from an adult with an advanced solid tumor such as melanoma, head and neck, liver or kidney cancer. Both conserved end residues are part of each CDR3. The D gene is left open where the match is weak. Only some rows state a clone size, as once, few, many or a class for expanded clones.

.	.	TRBV23-1	TRBJ1-5	CASSQLVSLDQPQHF	TGCGCCAGCAGTCAATTGGTAAGCCTAGATCAGCCCCAGCATTTT
.	few	TRBV7-9	TRBJ1-5	CASSLGGGINQPQHF	TGTGCCAGCAGCTTAGGAGGGGGGATCAATCAGCCCCAGCATTTT
.	.	TRBV5-1	TRBJ1-2	CASSSGNYGYTF	TGCGCCAGCAGCTCAGGGAACTATGGCTACACCTTC
.	.	TRBV7-3	TRBJ2-3	CASSFGGSTDTQYF	TGTGCCAGCAGCTTCGGGGGCAGCACAGATACGCAGTATTTT
TRBD1	.	TRBV6-5	TRBJ1-5	CASSYSGTGGWTQHF	TGTGCCAGCAGTTACTCCGGGACAGGGGGCTGGACCCAGCATTTT
.	few	TRBV5-1	TRBJ1-2	CASSLSTGNGYTF	TGCGCCAGCAGCTTGTCAACAGGGAATGGCTACACCTTC
.	.	TRBV6-1	TRBJ2-1	CASSSVRGMGNEQFF	TGTGCCAGTTCTTCCGTCAGGGGAATGGGGAATGAGCAGTTCTTC
TRBD1	.	TRBV19	TRBJ1-2	CASSPLGGQGGGYTF	TGTGCCAGTAGTCCATTAGGAGGACAGGGTGGAGGCTACACCTTC
.	.	TRBV21-1	TRBJ2-7	CASSKGRSGSSYEQYF	TGTGCCAGCAGCAAAGGGCGCTCCGGGTCGTCCTACGAGCAGTACTTC
TRBD1	.	TRBV5-1	TRBJ2-7	CASSPGTGVYEQYF	TGCGCCAGCAGCCCCGGGACAGGAGTTTACGAGCAGTACTTC
.	once	TRBV4-1	TRBJ1-4	CASSPGGDEKLFF	TGCGCCAGCAGCCCGGGGGGGGACGAAAAACTGTTTTTT
.	.	TRBV28	TRBJ2-1	CASSSPGAVAYNEQFF	TGTGCCAGCAGTTCTCCAGGTGCGGTTGCCTACAATGAGCAGTTCTTC